Listed here are 18 T cell receptor beta chains from one sample, sequenced in a study of T cells in tuberculosis. The assay was immunoSEQ multiplex PCR, and TCRdb's table has in-frame clones only and misses some. The sample contains over 35,000 clones, 95% of which appear only once. Input material: PBMCs. Every receptor here comes from a donor aged 10 to 29 with latent tuberculosis or without tuberculosis infection.

The V and J genes are TRBV5-1 and TRBJ2-3; D gene ambiguous. The CDR3 runs 14 residues. CDR1 and CDR2 from the germline V gene are SGHRS and YFSETQ. Trimming left V 0 bases short and J 0 bases short, with 5 bases between. The CDR3 coding sequence is TGCGCCAGCAGCTTGGCCGAGAGCACAGATACGCAGTATTTT. This sequence encodes CASSLAESTDTQYF. Drawing the rest from reference TRBV5-1 and TRBJ2-3, the complete variable domain is KAGVTQTPRYLIKTRGQQVTLSCSPISGHRSVSWYQQTPGQGLQFLFEYFSETQRNKGNFPGRFSGRQFSNSRSEMNVSTLELGDSALYLCASSLAESTDTQYFGPGTRLTVL.

This clone occurred once. For the CDR3, the DNA is TGTGCCAGCAGTGCCGACCTGGGAGGCCTTTACGAGCAGTACTTC. It is translated as CASSADLGGLYEQYF. J is TRBJ2-7 and V is TRBV25-1, with D maybe TRBD2 (6 bases). The CDR3 has 15 residues. Germline V lookup: CDR1 MGHDK, CDR2 SYGVNS. V was cut by 4 bases and J by 4 bases, with 17 bases left in between.

The V call is TRBV11-2, the J call TRBJ2-7, with 9 bases that match TRBD1. The V and J ends lost 5 bases and 5 bases, in that order; junction bases with no gene match: 10. This CDR3 is 15 amino acids long. In germline, CDR1 is SGHAT, CDR2 FQNNGV. DNA for the CDR3: TGTGCCAGCAGCAACCGGGACAGGGTGGCTAACGAGCAGTACTTC. The encoded protein is CASSNRDRVANEQYF.

This chain's CDR3 is CASSPRDSNNSPLHF. CDR3 nucleotides: TGTGCCAGCTCACCACGGGACAGCAATAATTCACCCCTCCACTTT. The chain employs TRBV18 and TRBJ1-6; TRBD1 matches at 7 bases. Looked up from germline, CDR1 is KGHSH and CDR2 is LQKENI. V shed 1 base and J 5 bases; nucleotides not matched to a gene: 2. CDR3 length: 15 amino acids.

The chain joins TRBV5-4 to TRBJ1-2; D is ambiguous. This CDR3 has 14 amino acids. Germline assignment: CDR1 SGHNT and CDR2 YYREEE (reference sequence). V was shortened by 0 bases and J by 0 bases, with 6 bases between the two germline ends. DNA for the CDR3: TGTGCCAGCAGCTTGGGAGGCTCTAACTATGGCTACACCTTC. Amino acids: CASSLGGSNYGYTF.

V and J are TRBV10-3 and TRBJ1-1, with TRBD1 matching over 8 bases. J lost 1 base, V lost 6 bases, and 1 base had no gene match. This CDR3 is 13 amino acids long. Germline loops: CDR1 ENHRY, CDR2 SYGVKD. The CDR3 here is CAISDRGNTEAFF. CDR3 bases: TGTGCCATCAGCGACAGGGGGAACACTGAAGCTTTCTTT.

The V call is TRBV30, the J call TRBJ2-7; TRBD1 aligns across 8 bases. The CDR3 has 14 residues. J was trimmed by 0 bases and V by 5 bases; bases with no gene match: 6. CDR1 and CDR2 (germline): GTSNPN, SVGIG (reference sequence). CDR3 nucleotide sequence: TGTGCCTGGGGGACAGGCCTAAGCTCCTACGAGCAGTACTTC. It specifies CAWGTGLSSYEQYF.

The V call is TRBV7-2, the J call TRBJ2-7, with 16 bases fitting TRBD2. The CDR3 spans 17 residues. Germline CDR1 and CDR2: SGHTA and FQGNSA. With 5 bases clipped from V and 3 bases from J, the junction kept 7 bases outside the gene matches. The CDR3: CASSLLGTSGGDYEQYF. The CDR3 DNA follows: TGTGCCAGCAGCCTCTTGGGGACTAGCGGGGGGGACTACGAGCAGTACTTC.

The rearrangement uses TRBV29-1 and TRBJ1-1, with 9 bases aligning to TRBD1. The germline V gene encodes CDR1 SQVTM and CDR2 ANQGSEA. After removal of 8 bases from V and 0 bases from J, the junction contained 4 bases not matched to a gene. CDR3 length: 13 residues. CDR3 coding DNA: TGCAGCTCTGACAGGGGGTTGAACACTGAAGCTTTCTTT. It translates to CSSDRGLNTEAFF.

V is TRBV29-1 and J is TRBJ2-1; 10 bases agree with TRBD2. Per the germline V gene, CDR1 is SQVTM and CDR2 is ANQGSEA. The V gene end was trimmed by 2 bases and the J gene end by 7 bases; junction bases not matched to a gene: 8. The CDR3 length is 15 residues. CDR3 coding DNA: TGCAGCGTTGAAATTTTAGCGGGGGGCGGGAATGAGCAGTTCTTC. It codes for CSVEILAGGGNEQFF.

This chain joins TRBV21-1 and TRBJ2-7; the table's TRBD2 call for D was not verified on the DNA. TRBV21-1 is annotated as a pseudogene. The CDR3 runs 13 residues. In DNA, the CDR3 is TGTGCCAGCAGTACTATAGGAAGCTACGAGCAGTACTTC. This encodes CASSTIGSYEQYF.

This sequence joins TRBV30 and TRBJ1-2; 7 bases agree with TRBD1. V was pared by 2 bases and J by 12 bases, with 9 bases of the junction left unmatched. CDR1 is GTSNPN, CDR2 SVGIG, per germline (reference sequence). The CDR3 has 12 amino acids. CDR3 loop: CAWSSGTESHTF. CDR3 sequence (DNA): TGTGCCTGGAGTTCCGGGACAGAGAGCCACACCTTC.

This chain connects TRBV27 to TRBJ2-1; no clear D. The germline CDR1 and CDR2 sequences are MNHEY and SMNVEV (reference sequence). The V end was cut by 5 bases, the J end by 4 bases, with 12 bases between. The CDR3 extends over 14 amino acids. The CDR3 region is CASSPTEVYNEQFF. As DNA, the CDR3 is TGTGCCAGCAGTCCGACTGAGGTATACAATGAGCAGTTCTTC.

The count of this clone is one. The chain combines TRBV14 with TRBJ1-2; TRBD1 aligns across 9 bases. CDR1 is SGHDN and CDR2 is FVKESK in the germline V gene. J gave up 5 bases and V 1 base, and 5 bases lay outside the gene matches. The CDR3 runs 15 residues. In DNA form, the CDR3 reads TGTGCCAGCAGCCAAGCCGGGACAGGGAATTATGGCTACACCTTC. Translation gives CASSQAGTGNYGYTF.

There are a few counts of this clone. V is TRBV27 and J is TRBJ2-5, with 9 bases lining up with TRBD1. Per germline, CDR1 MNHEY and CDR2 SMNVEV (reference sequence). Trimming at V came to 6 bases and at J to 7 bases, leaving 9 bases not matched to a gene. This CDR3 region has 14 residues. CDR3 residues: CASSGTGRLGTQYF. CDR3 nucleotide sequence: TGTGCCAGCAGCGGGACAGGGAGGTTAGGGACCCAGTACTTC.

J is TRBJ2-4 and V is TRBV7-9; D uncertain. This CDR3 has 13 residues. Trimming pared 3 bases from V and 5 bases from J, leaving 8 bases between. The germline V gene has CDR1 SEHNR and CDR2 FQNEAQ (reference sequence). The CDR3 nucleotides read TGTGCCAGCAGCTTTTTCCGTGAAAACATTCAGTACTTC. Its protein product is CASSFFRENIQYF.

The V call is TRBV5-4, the J call TRBJ2-4, with a weak D call TRBD1 (6 bases). The CDR3 has 16 residues. CDR1 and CDR2 (germline): SGHNT, YYREEE (reference sequence). Trimming removed 2 bases at V and 3 bases at J, with 15 bases between. The CDR3 sequence is CASSFQGTLVKNIQYF. CDR3 nucleotide sequence: TGTGCCAGCAGCTTTCAGGGGACGCTAGTCAAAAACATTCAGTACTTC.

The gene calls are TRBV6-6 and TRBJ1-2; D might be TRBD1 (5 bases). The CDR3 loop spans 12 amino acids. Looked up from germline, CDR1 is MNHNY and CDR2 is SVGAGI (reference sequence). The V end lost 11 bases, the J end lost 8 bases, and 18 bases lay between the germline ends. DNA of the CDR3: TGTGCCTCCTTTAGGGAGGGGAACGGCTACACCTTC. Encoded protein: CASFREGNGYTF.